These 7 T cell receptor beta chains share one sample of origin, sequenced in a study of T cell clonality in common variable immunodeficiency. Sequenced by immunoSEQ multiplex PCR; TCRdb stores in-frame clones only, minus some. The sample contains about 47,000 clones, none of them singletons. Specimen: peripheral blood mononuclear cells. The receptors were sampled from a person between 18 and 70 years old in good health.

Ten or more counts support this clone. The CDR3 is CASSPSNRVTGELFF. CDR3 DNA (partial): TGCGCCAGCAGTCCCTCAAACAGGGTCACCGGGGAG. This rearrangement joins TRBV5-1 to TRBJ2-2; TRBD1 is a possible D gene (6 bases). The read terminates 3 residues ahead of where the CDR3 ends, so the germline J gene completes it. The CDR3 extends over 15 amino acids. Trimming pared 5 bases from V and 4 bases from J, leaving 15 bases between. Germline assignment: CDR1 SGHRS and CDR2 YFSETQ.

A word on this clone: The missing CDR3 end, 3 residues past where the read stops, is filled in from the germline J gene. This sequence joins TRBV2 and TRBJ2-2; D gene ambiguous. Germline V gene data show CDR1 as SNHLY and CDR2 as FYNNEI. Trimming removed 4 bases from V and 5 bases from J, with 5 bases in between. The CDR3 runs to 12 residues. The CDR3 bases that were read are TGTGCCAGCAGTGGGCGGACCGGGGAG. It translates to CASSGRTGE. The entire CDR3 protein is CASSGRTGELFF.

To note about this clone: The read stops 3 residues short of the end of the CDR3; the missing end is completed from the germline J gene. This chain joins TRBV7-2 and TRBJ1-2, with TRBD1 as a possible D gene (6 bases). This CDR3 comprises 15 residues. Germline CDR1 is SGHTA and CDR2 is FQGNSA. The CDR3 DNA, read in part, is TGTGCCAGCAGCTTAGTGGGACAAATCACAGATACC. Translating gives CASSLVGQITDT. The whole CDR3 sequence is CASSLVGQITDTYTF.

This clone has a count of ten or more. The read gets to within 3 residues of the CDR3 end, and the germline J gene fills in the rest. The V and J genes are TRBV7-9 and TRBJ1-1; 8 bases are a match to TRBD1. There are 14 residues in the CDR3. Germline CDR1 and CDR2: SEHNR and FQNEAQ (reference sequence). After removal of 5 bases from V and 5 bases from J, the junction contained 7 bases not matched to a gene. The DNA read from the CDR3 is TGTGCCAGCAGCCCCGGACAGGGTCTAACTGAA. Amino acid sequence: CASSPGQGLTE. The CDR3 in its entirety is CASSPGQGLTEAFF. The complete variable domain, with remaining parts taken from reference TRBV7-9 and TRBJ1-1, reads DTGVSQNPRHKITKRGQNVTFRCDPISEHNRLYWYRQTLGQGPEFLTYFQNEAQLEKSRLLSDRFSAERPKGSFSTLEIQRTEQGDSAMYLCASSPGQGLTEAFFGQGTRLTVV.

For this clone: One end of the junction fails to match germline, which may point to a read error. The CDR3 end is not reached by the read, which stops 3 residues before it; the germline J gene fills it in. The genes are TRBV2 and TRBJ1-1, with 10 positions matching TRBD1. The CDR3 totals 14 residues. Per the germline V gene, CDR1 is SNHLY and CDR2 is FYNNEI. The covered CDR3 bases are TGTGCCGGCAGTGAATGGGACAGGGGAAATCGA. Translated: CAGSEWDRGNR. The full CDR3 protein is CAGSEWDRGNRAFF.

This clone was seen ten or more times. The read falls 3 residues short of the CDR3 end, and the missing part is taken from the germline J gene. The V call is TRBV5-4, the J call TRBJ2-7; possible D gene TRBD2, 7 bases. The CDR3 has 14 amino acids. Per the germline V gene, CDR1 is SGHNT and CDR2 is YYREEE (reference sequence). V lost 8 bases, J lost 6 bases, and 21 bases lay in between. The part of the CDR3 DNA that was read is TGTGCCAGTCATAGGGGGGGCGAATCTGGCGAG. Translated: CASHRGGESGE. The CDR3 in full is CASHRGGESGEQYF.

This clone was seen many times. The CDR3 goes on 3 residues after the read ends, and that part is filled in from the germline J gene. The V gene is TRBV12-3 or TRBV12-4, the J gene TRBJ2-3; 7 bases are a match to TRBD2. Losses at the gene ends were 4 bases for V and 0 bases for J; bases not matched to a gene: 4. The CDR3 has 15 residues. The DNA read from the CDR3 is TGTGCCAGCAGTTCAAAGCGGGGTAGCACAGATACG. It encodes CASSSKRGSTDT. The full CDR3 protein is CASSSKRGSTDTQYF.